This T cell receptor beta chain was recorded in a study of shared clonotypes between healthy human individuals. Findings of the study overall: When compared with the clonotypes that were shared by all four sorted-subset donors, the non-shared clonotypes turned out to have lower generation probabilities.

DNA at around 200 ng, around 30,000 T cell genomes, went into sorted-subset replicate PCRs. Produced via immunoSEQ multiplex PCR; TCRdb's table is partial and in-frame only. The sample lists 2 million to 2.5 million clones; about 90% were seen once. As for this clone: No antigen is known for it.

With 11 bases clipped from V and 4 bases from J, the junction kept 9 bases outside the gene matches. Germline assignment: CDR1 SNHLY and CDR2 FYNNEI. CDR3 length equals 13 residues. V and J are TRBV2 and TRBJ2-3; 7 bases map to TRBD1. The sample consisted of naive CD4+ T cells from PBMCs. Documented subset: CD45RA+ positively selected. The receptor's source is a man aged 18 to 35 in good health. Some clones in this sample may be carry-over from other donors' samples. The CDR3 DNA reads as TGTGCCGGATCGGACAGGTCTCCAGATACGCAGTATTTT. This sequence encodes CAGSDRSPDTQYF.